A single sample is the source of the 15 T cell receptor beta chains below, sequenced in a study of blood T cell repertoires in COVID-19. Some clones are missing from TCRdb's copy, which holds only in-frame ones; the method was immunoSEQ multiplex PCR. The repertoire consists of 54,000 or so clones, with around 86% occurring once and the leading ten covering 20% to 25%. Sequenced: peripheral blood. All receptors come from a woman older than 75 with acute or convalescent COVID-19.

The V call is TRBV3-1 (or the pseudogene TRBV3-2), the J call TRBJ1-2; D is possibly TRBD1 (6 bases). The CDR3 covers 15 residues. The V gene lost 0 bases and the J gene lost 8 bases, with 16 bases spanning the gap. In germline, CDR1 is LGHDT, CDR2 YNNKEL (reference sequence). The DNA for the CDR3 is TGTGCCAGCAGCCAAGACGGGGGGGCTAGGGGGGGCTACACCTTC. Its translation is CASSQDGGARGGYTF.

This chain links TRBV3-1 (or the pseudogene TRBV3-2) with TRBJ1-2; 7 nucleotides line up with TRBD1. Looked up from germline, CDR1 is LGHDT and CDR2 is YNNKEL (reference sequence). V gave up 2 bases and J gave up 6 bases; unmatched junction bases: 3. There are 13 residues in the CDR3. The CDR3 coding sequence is TGTGCCAGCAGCCAATTCCAGGGGGATGGCTACACCTTC. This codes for CASSQFQGDGYTF.

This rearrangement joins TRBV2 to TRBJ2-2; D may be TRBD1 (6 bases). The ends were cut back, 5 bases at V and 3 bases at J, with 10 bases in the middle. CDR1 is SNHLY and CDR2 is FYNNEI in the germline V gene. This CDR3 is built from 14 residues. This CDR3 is CASSSGADTGELFF. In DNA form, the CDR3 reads TGTGCCAGCAGTTCAGGGGCTGACACCGGGGAGCTGTTTTTT.

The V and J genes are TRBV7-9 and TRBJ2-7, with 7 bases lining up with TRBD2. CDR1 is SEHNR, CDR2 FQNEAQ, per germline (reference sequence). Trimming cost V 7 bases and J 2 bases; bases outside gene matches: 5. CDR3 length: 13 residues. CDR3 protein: CASTQRGPYEQYF. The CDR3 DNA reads TGTGCCAGCACCCAGCGGGGACCCTACGAGCAGTACTTC.

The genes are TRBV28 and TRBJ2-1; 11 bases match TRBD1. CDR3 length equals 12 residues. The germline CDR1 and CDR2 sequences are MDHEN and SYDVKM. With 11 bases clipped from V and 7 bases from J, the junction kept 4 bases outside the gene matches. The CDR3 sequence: CALGQGANEQFF. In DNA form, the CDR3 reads TGTGCCCTCGGACAGGGGGCAAATGAGCAGTTCTTC.

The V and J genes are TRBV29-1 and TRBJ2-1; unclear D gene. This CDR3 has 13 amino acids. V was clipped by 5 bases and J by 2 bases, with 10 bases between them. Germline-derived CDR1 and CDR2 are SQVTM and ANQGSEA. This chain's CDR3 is CSVLFLAYNEQFF. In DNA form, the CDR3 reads TGCAGCGTTCTCTTTTTAGCCTACAATGAGCAGTTCTTC.

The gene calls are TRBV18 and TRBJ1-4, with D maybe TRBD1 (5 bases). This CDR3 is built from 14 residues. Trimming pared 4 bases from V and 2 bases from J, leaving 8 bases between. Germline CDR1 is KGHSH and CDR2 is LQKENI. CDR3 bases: TGTGCCAGCTCACAGTCAGGGACTAATGAAAAACTGTTTTTT. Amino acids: CASSQSGTNEKLFF.

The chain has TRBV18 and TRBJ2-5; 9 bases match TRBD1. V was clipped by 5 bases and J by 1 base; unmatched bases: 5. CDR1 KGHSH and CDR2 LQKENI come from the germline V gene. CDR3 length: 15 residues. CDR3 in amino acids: CASSEGQGSQETQYF. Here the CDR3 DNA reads TGTGCCAGCTCAGAGGGACAGGGATCCCAAGAGACCCAGTACTTC.

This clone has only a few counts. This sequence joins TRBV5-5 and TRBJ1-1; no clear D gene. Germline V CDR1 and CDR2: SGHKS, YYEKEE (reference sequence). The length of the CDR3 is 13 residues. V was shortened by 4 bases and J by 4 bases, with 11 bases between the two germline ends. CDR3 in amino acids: CASSLTLRTEAFF. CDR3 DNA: TGTGCCAGCAGCCTTACGTTGCGCACTGAAGCTTTCTTT.

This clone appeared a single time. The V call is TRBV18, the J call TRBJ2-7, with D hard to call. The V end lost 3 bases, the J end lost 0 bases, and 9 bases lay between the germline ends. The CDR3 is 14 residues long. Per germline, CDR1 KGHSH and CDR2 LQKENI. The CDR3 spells CASSPSQSSYEQYF. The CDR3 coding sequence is TGTGCCAGCTCACCCTCACAGAGCTCCTACGAGCAGTACTTC.

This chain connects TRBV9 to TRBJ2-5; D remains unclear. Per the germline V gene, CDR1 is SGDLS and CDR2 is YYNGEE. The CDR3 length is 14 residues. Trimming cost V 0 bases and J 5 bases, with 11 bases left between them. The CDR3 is CASSVAGSGETQYF. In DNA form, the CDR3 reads TGTGCCAGCAGCGTAGCTGGGTCCGGGGAGACCCAGTACTTC.

The DNA of the CDR3 is TGTGCCAGCACCACCGGGGGGCTGGGCTCTGGAAACACCATATATTTT. Encoded protein: CASTTGGLGSGNTIYF. The V call is TRBV11-2, the J call TRBJ1-3; a possible D gene is TRBD1 (6 bases). CDR1 and CDR2 from the germline V gene are SGHAT and FQNNGV. V was pared by 7 bases and J by 0 bases, with 16 bases between. The length of the CDR3 is 16 residues.

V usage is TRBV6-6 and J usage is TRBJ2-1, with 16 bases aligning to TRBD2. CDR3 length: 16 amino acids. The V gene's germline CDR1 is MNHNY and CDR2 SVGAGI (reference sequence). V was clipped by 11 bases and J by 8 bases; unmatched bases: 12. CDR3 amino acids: CACNQGLAGGLDEQFF. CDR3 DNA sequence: TGTGCCTGCAACCAGGGACTAGCGGGGGGGCTCGATGAGCAGTTCTTC.

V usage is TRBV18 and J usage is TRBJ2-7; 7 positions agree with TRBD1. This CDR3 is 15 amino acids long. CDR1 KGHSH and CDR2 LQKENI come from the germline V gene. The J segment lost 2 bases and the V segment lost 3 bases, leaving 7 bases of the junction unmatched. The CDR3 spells CASSPSGTVAYEQYF. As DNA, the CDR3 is TGTGCCAGCTCACCGTCCGGGACAGTGGCCTACGAGCAGTACTTC.

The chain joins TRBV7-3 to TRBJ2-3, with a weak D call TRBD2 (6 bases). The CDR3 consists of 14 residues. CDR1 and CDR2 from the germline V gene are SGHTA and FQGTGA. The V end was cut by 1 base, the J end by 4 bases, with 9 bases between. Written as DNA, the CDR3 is TGTGCCAGCAGCTTAATTCCGGGAGCAGATACGCAGTATTTT. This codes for CASSLIPGADTQYF. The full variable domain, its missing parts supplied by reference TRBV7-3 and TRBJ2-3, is GAGVSQTPSNKVTEKGKYVELRCDPISGHTALYWYRQSLGQGPEFLIYFQGTGAADDSGLPNDRFFAVRPEGSVSTLKIQRTERGDSAVYLCASSLIPGADTQYFGPGTRLTVL.